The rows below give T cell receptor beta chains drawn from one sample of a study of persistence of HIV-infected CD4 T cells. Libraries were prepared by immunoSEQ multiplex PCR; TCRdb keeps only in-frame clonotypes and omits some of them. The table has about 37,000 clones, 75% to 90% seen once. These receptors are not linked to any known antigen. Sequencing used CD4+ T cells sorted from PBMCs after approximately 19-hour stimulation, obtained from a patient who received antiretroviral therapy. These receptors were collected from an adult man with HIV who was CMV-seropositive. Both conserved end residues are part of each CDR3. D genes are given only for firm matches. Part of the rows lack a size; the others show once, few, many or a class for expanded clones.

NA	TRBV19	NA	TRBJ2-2	TGTGCCAGTAGTAGGCAGGGACCCACCGGGGAGCTGTTTTTT	CASSRQGPTGELFF
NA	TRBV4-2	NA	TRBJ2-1	TGTGCCAGCAGCCAGGGCCCGTACAATGAGCAGTTCTTC	CASSQGPYNEQFF
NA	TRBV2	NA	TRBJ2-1	TGTGCCAGCAGTGGAGGGCTAGATATCAATGAGCAGTTCTTC	CASSGGLDINEQFF
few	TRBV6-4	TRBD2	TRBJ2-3	TGTGCCAGCAGTGTAGACGGGGGGGCAGGAGATACGCAGTATTTT	CASSVDGGAGDTQYF
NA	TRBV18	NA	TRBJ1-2	TGTGCCAGCTCACCACCTGGAAGGGATGGTGGCTACACCTTC	CASSPPGRDGGYTF
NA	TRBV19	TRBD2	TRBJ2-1	TGTGCCAGTAGTATGGAGCGGGGGTTCTCCTACAATGAGCAGTTCTTC	CASSMERGFSYNEQFF
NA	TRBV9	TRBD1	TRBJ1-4	TGTGCCAGCAGCGCCTCGACAGGGGGCGAAGAAAAACTGTTTTTT	CASSASTGGEEKLFF
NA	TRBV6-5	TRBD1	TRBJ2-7	TGTGCCAGCAGCCTTACAGGGGGCGAGCAGTACTTC	CASSLTGGEQYF
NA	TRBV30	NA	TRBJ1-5	TGTGCCTGGAGTGGGTACGGGGGGAATCAGCCCCAGCATTTT	CAWSGYGGNQPQHF
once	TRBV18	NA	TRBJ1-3	TGTGCCAGCTCACCACCCCGGACCGGCTCTGGAAACACCATATATTTT	CASSPPRTGSGNTIYF
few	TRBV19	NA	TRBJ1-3	TGTGCCAGTAGGGCCAGGGCTGGAAACACCATATATTTT	CASRARAGNTIYF
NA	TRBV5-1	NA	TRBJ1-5	TGCGCCAGCAGCTTGGAAGGGGGAAATCAGCCCCAGCATTTT	CASSLEGGNQPQHF
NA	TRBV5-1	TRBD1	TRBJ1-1	TGCGCCAGCAGCTTGCGCGGGACAGGGGGAACTGAAGCTTTCTTT	CASSLRGTGGTEAFF
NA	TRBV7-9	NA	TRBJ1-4	TGTGCCAGCAGCTTCTCCAACGCGGGTGCAACTAATGAAAAACTGTTTTTT	CASSFSNAGATNEKLFF
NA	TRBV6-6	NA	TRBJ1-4	TGTGCCAGCAAGAGGGGTAGAACTAATGAAAAACTGTTTTTT	CASKRGRTNEKLFF
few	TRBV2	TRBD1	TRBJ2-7	TGTGCCAGCAGGTACACAGGGGGCCATTACGAGCAGTACTTC	CASRYTGGHYEQYF
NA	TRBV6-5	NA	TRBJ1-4	TGTGCCAGCAGGAAAGGCGGGGGGGCTGCCGAAAAACTGTTTTTT	CASRKGGGAAEKLFF
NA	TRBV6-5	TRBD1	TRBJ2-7	TGTGCCAGCAGTCCCCAGCGGACAGGGCTCTACGAGCAGTACTTC	CASSPQRTGLYEQYF
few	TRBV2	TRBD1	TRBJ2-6	TGTGCCAGCAGTGATTCGACAGGGGGCGCTGGGGCCAACGTCCTGACTTTC	CASSDSTGGAGANVLTF
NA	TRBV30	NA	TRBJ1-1	TGTGCCTGGAGTGGAATGAACACTGAAGCTTTCTTT	CAWSGMNTEAFF
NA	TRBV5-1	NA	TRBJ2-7	TGCGCCAGCAGCCCGGAAGGGAGCGAGCAGTACTTC	CASSPEGSEQYF
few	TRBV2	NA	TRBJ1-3	TGTGCCAGCAGTGAACGGAGAAACACCATATATTTT	CASSERRNTIYF
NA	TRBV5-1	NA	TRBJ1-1	TGCGCCAGCAGCTTGTTAGCAGGGGACACTGAAGCTTTCTTT	CASSLLAGDTEAFF
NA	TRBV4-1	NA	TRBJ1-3	TGCGCCAGCAGCCACCGGACGGAAAGCTCTGGAAACACCATATATTTT	CASSHRTESSGNTIYF
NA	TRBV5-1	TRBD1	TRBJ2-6	TGCGCCAGCAGCCAACCCGGACAGGGAACGTCGGGGGCCAACGTCCTGACTTTC	CASSQPGQGTSGANVLTF
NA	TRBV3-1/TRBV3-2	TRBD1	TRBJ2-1	TGTGCCAGCAGCCAACAGGGGGCCTTCTACAATGAGCAGTTCTTC	CASSQQGAFYNEQFF
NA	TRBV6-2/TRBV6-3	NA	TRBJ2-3	TGTGCCAGCAGTTACAGGGGAAACACAGATACGCAGTATTTT	CASSYRGNTDTQYF
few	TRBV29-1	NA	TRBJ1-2	TGCAGCGCTGCAGGGGTAGCGTCTAACTATGGCTACACCTTC	CSAAGVASNYGYTF
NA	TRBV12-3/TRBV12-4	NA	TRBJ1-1	TGTGCCAGCAGTTTAATGACGGACACTGAAGCTTTCTTT	CASSLMTDTEAFF
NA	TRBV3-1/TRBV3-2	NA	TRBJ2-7	TGTGCCAGCAGCCCCCCCACAGGGAAGAGGAATTCCTACGAGCAGTACTTC	CASSPPTGKRNSYEQYF
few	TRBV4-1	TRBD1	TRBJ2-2	TGCGCCAGCAGCCAAGATCTGGGACAGACTCCCGGGGAGCTGTTTTTT	CASSQDLGQTPGELFF
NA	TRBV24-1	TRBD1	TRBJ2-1	TGTGCCACCGAATCGACAGGGACCTACAATGAGCAGTTCTTC	CATESTGTYNEQFF
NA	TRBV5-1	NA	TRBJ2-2	TGCGCCAGCAGCTTGGTCCAGACCGACACCGGGGAGCTGTTTTTT	CASSLVQTDTGELFF
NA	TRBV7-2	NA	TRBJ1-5	TGTGCCAGCAGCTTAGGGGCAGGGGCTGGCAATCAGCCCCAGCATTTT	CASSLGAGAGNQPQHF
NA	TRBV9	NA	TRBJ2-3	TGTGCCAGCAGCTTCCACCCGGAAAGGGGGACAGATACGCAGTATTTT	CASSFHPERGTDTQYF
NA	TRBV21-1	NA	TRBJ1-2	TGTGCCAGCAGCAAAGCCCACTCCGGGACCTCGGGGAACTATGGCTACACCTTC	CASSKAHSGTSGNYGYTF
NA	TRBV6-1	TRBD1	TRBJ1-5	TGTGCCAGCAGTGAAGTTTGGGCGGACAGGGGTAAGCCCCAGCATTTT	CASSEVWADRGKPQHF
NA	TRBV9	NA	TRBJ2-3	TGTGCCAGCAGCTCCGGACTAGAGGGGGGAAATACGCAGTATTTT	CASSSGLEGGNTQYF
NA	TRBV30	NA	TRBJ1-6	TGTGCCTGGAGCCGGGAATGGTCACCCCTCCACTTT	CAWSREWSPLHF
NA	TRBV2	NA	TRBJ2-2	TGTGCCAGCAGTGTTGAGTCTGGGCGTCGCGGGGAGCTGTTTTTT	CASSVESGRRGELFF
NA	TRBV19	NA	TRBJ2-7	TGTGCCAGTAACCACCGGGACCCTCCCTACGAGCAGTACTTC	CASNHRDPPYEQYF
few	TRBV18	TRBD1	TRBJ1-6	TGTGCCAGCTCACCCGACTTAGGGACAGGATCTTTCCACTTT	CASSPDLGTGSFHF